This T cell receptor beta chain was retrieved from a study of blood T cell repertoires in COVID-19. The overall study: Spain, Italy and the United States supplied samples that represented acute and convalescent COVID-19. T cells, B-cell-depleted T cells, or PBMCs provided the cDNA or gDNA that served as material.

The length of the CDR3 is 16 residues. Germline assignment: CDR1 LGHDT and CDR2 YNNKEL (reference sequence). V was cut by 5 bases and J by 4 bases, with 20 bases left in between. In the source study's methods: Researchers report that nucleated cell counts were estimated from reference gene primer amplification. The assay was immunoSEQ multiplex PCR, and TCRdb's table has in-frame clones only and misses some. The V and J calls and clone size are taken from that table; D and trimming were inferred from the DNA. The sample lists 150,000 to 200,000 clones; more than 70% were seen once. The clonotype was recovered from a human donor in a cohort sampled during active COVID-19. The V and J genes are TRBV3-1 (or the pseudogene TRBV3-2) and TRBJ1-1; D is unclear. The sequenced sample consisted of peripheral blood. The CDR3 loop is CASSESAGRRTTEAFF. The CDR3 bases are TGTGCCAGCAGCGAATCGGCAGGTAGGCGAACCACTGAAGCTTTCTTT.